This section outlines one T cell receptor (beta chain) sequence together with its context. This sample was taken from a study of T cell repertoires in cytomegalovirus infection. Study summary: Matching HLA type, along with CMV infection, was indicated by public TCR beta signatures.

Using its own MiXCR run on the reads, TCRdb lists one record per CDR3 protein. The repertoire consists of 200,000 or so distinct CDR3 sequences, with roughly 27% occurring once and the leading ten covering 30% to 35%. V shed 5 bases and J 8 bases; nucleotides not matched to a gene: 8. The CDR3 totals 14 residues. From germline, CDR1 is SQVTM and CDR2 ANQGSEA. The material sequenced was PBMCs. The receptor comes from a human donor in good health (CMV status not recorded). Some clones in this sample may be carry-over from other donors' samples. This chain links TRBV29-1 with TRBJ2-2; 10 positions agree with TRBD1. The CDR3 nucleotides are TGCAGCGTTTTCGGGACAGGGGTTACAGGGGAGCTGTTTTTT. Translating gives CSVFGTGVTGELFF.